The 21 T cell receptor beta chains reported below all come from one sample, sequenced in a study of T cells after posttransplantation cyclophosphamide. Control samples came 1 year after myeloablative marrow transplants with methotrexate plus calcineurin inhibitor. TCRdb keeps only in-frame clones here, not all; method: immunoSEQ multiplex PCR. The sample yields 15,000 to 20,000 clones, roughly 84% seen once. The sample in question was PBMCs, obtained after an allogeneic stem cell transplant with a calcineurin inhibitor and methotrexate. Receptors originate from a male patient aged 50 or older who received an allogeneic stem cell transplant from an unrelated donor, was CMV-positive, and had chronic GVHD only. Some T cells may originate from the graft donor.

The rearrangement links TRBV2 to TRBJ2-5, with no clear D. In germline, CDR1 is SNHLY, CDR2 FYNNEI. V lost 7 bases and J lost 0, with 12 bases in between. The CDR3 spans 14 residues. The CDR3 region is CASNFLAYQETQYF. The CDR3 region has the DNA TGTGCCAGCAATTTCCTCGCGTACCAAGAGACCCAGTACTTC.

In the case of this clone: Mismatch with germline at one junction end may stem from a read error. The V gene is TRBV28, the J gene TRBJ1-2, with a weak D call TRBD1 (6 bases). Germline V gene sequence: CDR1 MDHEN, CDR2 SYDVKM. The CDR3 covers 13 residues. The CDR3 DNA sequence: TGTGCCAGCAGTTCCTCCGGGACAAAGCCTCCCCTCTTC. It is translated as CASSSSGTKPPLF.

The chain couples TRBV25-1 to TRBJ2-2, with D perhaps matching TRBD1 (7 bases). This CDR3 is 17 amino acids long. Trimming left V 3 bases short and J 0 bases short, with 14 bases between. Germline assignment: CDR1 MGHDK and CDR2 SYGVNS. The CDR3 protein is CASSDPGGQTNTGELFF. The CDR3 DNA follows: TGTGCCAGCAGTGATCCCGGGGGACAGACGAACACCGGGGAGCTGTTTTTT.

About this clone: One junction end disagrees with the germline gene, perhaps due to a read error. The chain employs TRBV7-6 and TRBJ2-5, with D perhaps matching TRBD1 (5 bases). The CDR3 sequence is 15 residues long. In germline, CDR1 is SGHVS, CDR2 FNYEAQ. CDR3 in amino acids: CASSLVTGPQEAQYF. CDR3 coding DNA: TGTGCCAGCAGCTTAGTTACAGGCCCTCAAGAGGCCCAGTACTTC.

The CDR3, as DNA: TGTGCCAGTAGCGTCGTTGGACAGCTCAATCAGCCCCAGCATTTT. Amino acid sequence: CASSVVGQLNQPQHF. The rearrangement uses TRBV19 and TRBJ1-5, with TRBD1 as a possible D gene (6 bases). The germline CDR1 and CDR2 sequences are LNHDA and SQIVND (reference sequence). CDR3 size: 15 residues. Trimming cost V 6 bases and J 3 bases, with 15 bases left between them.

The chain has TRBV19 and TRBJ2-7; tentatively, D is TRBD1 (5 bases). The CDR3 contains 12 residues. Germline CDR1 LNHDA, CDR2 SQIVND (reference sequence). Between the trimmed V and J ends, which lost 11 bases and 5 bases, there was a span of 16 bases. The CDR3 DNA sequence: TGTGCCGTTGGAAGGGGTATCGACGAGCAGTACTTC. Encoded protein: CAVGRGIDEQYF. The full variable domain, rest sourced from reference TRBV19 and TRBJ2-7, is DGGITQSPKYLFRKEGQNVTLSCEQNLNHDAMYWYRQDPGQGLRLIYYSQIVNDFQKGDIAEGYSVSREKKESFPLTVTSAQKNPTAFYLCAVGRGIDEQYFGPGTRLTVT.

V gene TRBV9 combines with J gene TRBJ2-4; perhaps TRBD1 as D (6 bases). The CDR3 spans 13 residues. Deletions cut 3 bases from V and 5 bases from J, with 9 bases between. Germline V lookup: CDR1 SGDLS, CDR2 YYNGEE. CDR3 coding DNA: TGTGCCAGCAGCGGATACAGGGAAAACATTCAGTACTTC. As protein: CASSGYRENIQYF. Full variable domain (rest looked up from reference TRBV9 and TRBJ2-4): DSGVTQTPKHLITATGQRVTLRCSPRSGDLSVYWYQQSLDQGLQFLIQYYNGEERAKGNILERFSAQQFPDLHSELNLSSLELGDSALYFCASSGYRENIQYFGAGTRLSVL.

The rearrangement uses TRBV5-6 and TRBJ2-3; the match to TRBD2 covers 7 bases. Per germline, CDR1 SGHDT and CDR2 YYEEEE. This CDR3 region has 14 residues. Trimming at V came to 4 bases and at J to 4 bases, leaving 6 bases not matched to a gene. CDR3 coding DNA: TGTGCCAGCAGCCTCAGCGGGGAACCAGATACGCAGTATTTT. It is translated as CASSLSGEPDTQYF.

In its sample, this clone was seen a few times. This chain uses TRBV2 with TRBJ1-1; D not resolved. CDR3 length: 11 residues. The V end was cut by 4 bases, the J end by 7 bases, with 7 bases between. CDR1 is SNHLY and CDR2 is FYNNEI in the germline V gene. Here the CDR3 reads CASSGALEAFF. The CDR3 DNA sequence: TGTGCCAGCAGTGGGGCCCTTGAAGCTTTCTTT.

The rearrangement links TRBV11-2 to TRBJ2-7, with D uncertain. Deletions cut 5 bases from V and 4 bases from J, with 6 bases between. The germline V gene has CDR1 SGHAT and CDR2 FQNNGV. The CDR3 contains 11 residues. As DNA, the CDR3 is TGTGCCAGCAGCAATTCATACGAGCAGTACTTC. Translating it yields CASSNSYEQYF.

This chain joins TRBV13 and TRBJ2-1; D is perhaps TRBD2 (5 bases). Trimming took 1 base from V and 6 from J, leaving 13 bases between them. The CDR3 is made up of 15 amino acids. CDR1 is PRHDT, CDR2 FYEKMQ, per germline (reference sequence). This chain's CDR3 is CASSLVDSSSNEQFF. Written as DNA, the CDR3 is TGTGCCAGCAGCTTAGTGGACTCAAGCAGCAATGAGCAGTTCTTC.

CDR3 loop: CASKFSWGEEQYF. The CDR3 nucleotides read TGTGCCAGCAAGTTTAGCTGGGGCGAGGAGCAGTACTTC. This chain connects TRBV28 to TRBJ2-5; D possibly corresponds to TRBD1 (5 bases). The germline V gene encodes CDR1 MDHEN and CDR2 SYDVKM. Trimming took 7 bases from V and 11 from J, leaving 20 bases between them. The CDR3 covers 13 residues.

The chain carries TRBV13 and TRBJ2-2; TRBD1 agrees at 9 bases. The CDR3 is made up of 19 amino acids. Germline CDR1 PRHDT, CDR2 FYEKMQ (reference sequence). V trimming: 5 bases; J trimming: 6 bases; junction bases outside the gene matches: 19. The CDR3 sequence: CASSPIGQGKISIPGELFF. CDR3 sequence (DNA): TGTGCCAGCAGCCCTATCGGACAGGGGAAGATCTCAATACCCGGGGAGCTGTTTTTT.

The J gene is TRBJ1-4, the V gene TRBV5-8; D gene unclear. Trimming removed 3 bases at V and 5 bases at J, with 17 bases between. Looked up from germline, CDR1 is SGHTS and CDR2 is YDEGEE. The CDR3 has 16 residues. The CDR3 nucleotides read TGTGCCAGCAGCTCACTGACTAGGGTCTCCAATGAAAAACTGTTTTTT. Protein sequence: CASSSLTRVSNEKLFF. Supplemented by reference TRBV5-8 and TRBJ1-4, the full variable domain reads EAGVTQSPTHLIKTRGQQATLRCSPISGHTSVYWYQQALGLGLQFLLWYDEGEERNRGNFPPRFSGRQFPNYSSELNVNALELEDSALYLCASSSLTRVSNEKLFFGSGTQLSVL.

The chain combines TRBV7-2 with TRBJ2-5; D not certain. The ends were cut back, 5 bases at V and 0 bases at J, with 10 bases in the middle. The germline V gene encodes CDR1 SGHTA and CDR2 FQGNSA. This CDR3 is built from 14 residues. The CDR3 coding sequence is TGTGCCAGCAGCGCAATCACTAACCAAGAGACCCAGTACTTC. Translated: CASSAITNQETQYF.

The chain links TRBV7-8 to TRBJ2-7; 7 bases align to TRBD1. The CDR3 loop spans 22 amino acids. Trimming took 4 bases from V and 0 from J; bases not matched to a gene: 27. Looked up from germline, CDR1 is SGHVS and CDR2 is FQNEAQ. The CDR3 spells CASSSHRQGLALRQGNSYEQYF. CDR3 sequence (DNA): TGTGCCAGCAGCTCCCACCGCCAAGGCCTGGCCCTAAGACAGGGAAACTCCTACGAGCAGTACTTC.

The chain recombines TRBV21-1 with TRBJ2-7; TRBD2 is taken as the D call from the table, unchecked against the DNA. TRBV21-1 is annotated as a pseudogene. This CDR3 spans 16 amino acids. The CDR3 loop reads CASSKVLVEYSYEQYF. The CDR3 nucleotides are TGTGCCAGCAGCAAAGTATTAGTCGAATACTCCTACGAGCAGTACTTC.

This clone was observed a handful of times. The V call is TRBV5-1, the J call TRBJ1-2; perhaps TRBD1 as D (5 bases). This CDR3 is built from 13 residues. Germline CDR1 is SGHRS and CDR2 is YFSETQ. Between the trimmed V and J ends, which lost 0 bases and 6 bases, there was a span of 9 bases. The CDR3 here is CASSLGREDGYTF. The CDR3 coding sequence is TGCGCCAGCAGCTTGGGCAGGGAAGATGGCTACACCTTC.

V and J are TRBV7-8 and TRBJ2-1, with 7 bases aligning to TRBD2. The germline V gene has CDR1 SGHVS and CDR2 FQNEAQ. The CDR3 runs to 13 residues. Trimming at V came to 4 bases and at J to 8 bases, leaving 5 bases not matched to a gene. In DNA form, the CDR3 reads TGTGCCAGCAGCTCCGGACTAGGGGATGAGCAGTTCTTC. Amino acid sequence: CASSSGLGDEQFF.

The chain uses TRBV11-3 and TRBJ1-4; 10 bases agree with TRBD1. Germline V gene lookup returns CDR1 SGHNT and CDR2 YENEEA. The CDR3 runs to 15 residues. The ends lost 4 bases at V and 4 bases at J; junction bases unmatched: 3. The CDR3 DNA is TGTGCCAGCAGCTCGGGACAGGGGCTTAATGAAAAACTGTTTTTT. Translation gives CASSSGQGLNEKLFF.

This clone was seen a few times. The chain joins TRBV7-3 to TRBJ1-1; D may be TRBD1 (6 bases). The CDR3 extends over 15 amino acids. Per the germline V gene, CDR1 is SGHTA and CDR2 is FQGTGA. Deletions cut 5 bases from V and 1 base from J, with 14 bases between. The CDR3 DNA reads TGTGCCAGCAGCCCAAAGGACAGCCCGAACACTGAAGCTTTCTTT. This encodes CASSPKDSPNTEAFF.